This T cell receptor beta chain was found in a study of early T cells in non-severe SARS-CoV-2 infection. The TCR library protocol attached unique molecular identifiers to the individual cDNA molecules. TCRdb called the 5' RACE reads again in MiXCR, with one record for every CDR3 protein. The repertoire holds tens of thousands of distinct CDR3 sequences, with under 10% as singletons. This clonotype was found many times. V shed 4 bases and J 0 bases; nucleotides not matched to a gene: 12. This CDR3 is built from 19 residues. From germline, CDR1 is SGHTA and CDR2 FQGNSA. The J gene is TRBJ2-3, the V gene TRBV7-2; 11 positions agree with TRBD2. Sequencing input: whole blood. The receptor was isolated from an adult who was a healthcare worker with PCR-confirmed SARS-CoV-2 infection or an uninfected control (not recorded which). The CDR3 here is CASSSIPGLAVTSTDTQYF. The CDR3 region has the DNA TGTGCCAGCAGCTCTATTCCGGGACTAGCGGTGACTAGCACAGATACGCAGTATTTT.